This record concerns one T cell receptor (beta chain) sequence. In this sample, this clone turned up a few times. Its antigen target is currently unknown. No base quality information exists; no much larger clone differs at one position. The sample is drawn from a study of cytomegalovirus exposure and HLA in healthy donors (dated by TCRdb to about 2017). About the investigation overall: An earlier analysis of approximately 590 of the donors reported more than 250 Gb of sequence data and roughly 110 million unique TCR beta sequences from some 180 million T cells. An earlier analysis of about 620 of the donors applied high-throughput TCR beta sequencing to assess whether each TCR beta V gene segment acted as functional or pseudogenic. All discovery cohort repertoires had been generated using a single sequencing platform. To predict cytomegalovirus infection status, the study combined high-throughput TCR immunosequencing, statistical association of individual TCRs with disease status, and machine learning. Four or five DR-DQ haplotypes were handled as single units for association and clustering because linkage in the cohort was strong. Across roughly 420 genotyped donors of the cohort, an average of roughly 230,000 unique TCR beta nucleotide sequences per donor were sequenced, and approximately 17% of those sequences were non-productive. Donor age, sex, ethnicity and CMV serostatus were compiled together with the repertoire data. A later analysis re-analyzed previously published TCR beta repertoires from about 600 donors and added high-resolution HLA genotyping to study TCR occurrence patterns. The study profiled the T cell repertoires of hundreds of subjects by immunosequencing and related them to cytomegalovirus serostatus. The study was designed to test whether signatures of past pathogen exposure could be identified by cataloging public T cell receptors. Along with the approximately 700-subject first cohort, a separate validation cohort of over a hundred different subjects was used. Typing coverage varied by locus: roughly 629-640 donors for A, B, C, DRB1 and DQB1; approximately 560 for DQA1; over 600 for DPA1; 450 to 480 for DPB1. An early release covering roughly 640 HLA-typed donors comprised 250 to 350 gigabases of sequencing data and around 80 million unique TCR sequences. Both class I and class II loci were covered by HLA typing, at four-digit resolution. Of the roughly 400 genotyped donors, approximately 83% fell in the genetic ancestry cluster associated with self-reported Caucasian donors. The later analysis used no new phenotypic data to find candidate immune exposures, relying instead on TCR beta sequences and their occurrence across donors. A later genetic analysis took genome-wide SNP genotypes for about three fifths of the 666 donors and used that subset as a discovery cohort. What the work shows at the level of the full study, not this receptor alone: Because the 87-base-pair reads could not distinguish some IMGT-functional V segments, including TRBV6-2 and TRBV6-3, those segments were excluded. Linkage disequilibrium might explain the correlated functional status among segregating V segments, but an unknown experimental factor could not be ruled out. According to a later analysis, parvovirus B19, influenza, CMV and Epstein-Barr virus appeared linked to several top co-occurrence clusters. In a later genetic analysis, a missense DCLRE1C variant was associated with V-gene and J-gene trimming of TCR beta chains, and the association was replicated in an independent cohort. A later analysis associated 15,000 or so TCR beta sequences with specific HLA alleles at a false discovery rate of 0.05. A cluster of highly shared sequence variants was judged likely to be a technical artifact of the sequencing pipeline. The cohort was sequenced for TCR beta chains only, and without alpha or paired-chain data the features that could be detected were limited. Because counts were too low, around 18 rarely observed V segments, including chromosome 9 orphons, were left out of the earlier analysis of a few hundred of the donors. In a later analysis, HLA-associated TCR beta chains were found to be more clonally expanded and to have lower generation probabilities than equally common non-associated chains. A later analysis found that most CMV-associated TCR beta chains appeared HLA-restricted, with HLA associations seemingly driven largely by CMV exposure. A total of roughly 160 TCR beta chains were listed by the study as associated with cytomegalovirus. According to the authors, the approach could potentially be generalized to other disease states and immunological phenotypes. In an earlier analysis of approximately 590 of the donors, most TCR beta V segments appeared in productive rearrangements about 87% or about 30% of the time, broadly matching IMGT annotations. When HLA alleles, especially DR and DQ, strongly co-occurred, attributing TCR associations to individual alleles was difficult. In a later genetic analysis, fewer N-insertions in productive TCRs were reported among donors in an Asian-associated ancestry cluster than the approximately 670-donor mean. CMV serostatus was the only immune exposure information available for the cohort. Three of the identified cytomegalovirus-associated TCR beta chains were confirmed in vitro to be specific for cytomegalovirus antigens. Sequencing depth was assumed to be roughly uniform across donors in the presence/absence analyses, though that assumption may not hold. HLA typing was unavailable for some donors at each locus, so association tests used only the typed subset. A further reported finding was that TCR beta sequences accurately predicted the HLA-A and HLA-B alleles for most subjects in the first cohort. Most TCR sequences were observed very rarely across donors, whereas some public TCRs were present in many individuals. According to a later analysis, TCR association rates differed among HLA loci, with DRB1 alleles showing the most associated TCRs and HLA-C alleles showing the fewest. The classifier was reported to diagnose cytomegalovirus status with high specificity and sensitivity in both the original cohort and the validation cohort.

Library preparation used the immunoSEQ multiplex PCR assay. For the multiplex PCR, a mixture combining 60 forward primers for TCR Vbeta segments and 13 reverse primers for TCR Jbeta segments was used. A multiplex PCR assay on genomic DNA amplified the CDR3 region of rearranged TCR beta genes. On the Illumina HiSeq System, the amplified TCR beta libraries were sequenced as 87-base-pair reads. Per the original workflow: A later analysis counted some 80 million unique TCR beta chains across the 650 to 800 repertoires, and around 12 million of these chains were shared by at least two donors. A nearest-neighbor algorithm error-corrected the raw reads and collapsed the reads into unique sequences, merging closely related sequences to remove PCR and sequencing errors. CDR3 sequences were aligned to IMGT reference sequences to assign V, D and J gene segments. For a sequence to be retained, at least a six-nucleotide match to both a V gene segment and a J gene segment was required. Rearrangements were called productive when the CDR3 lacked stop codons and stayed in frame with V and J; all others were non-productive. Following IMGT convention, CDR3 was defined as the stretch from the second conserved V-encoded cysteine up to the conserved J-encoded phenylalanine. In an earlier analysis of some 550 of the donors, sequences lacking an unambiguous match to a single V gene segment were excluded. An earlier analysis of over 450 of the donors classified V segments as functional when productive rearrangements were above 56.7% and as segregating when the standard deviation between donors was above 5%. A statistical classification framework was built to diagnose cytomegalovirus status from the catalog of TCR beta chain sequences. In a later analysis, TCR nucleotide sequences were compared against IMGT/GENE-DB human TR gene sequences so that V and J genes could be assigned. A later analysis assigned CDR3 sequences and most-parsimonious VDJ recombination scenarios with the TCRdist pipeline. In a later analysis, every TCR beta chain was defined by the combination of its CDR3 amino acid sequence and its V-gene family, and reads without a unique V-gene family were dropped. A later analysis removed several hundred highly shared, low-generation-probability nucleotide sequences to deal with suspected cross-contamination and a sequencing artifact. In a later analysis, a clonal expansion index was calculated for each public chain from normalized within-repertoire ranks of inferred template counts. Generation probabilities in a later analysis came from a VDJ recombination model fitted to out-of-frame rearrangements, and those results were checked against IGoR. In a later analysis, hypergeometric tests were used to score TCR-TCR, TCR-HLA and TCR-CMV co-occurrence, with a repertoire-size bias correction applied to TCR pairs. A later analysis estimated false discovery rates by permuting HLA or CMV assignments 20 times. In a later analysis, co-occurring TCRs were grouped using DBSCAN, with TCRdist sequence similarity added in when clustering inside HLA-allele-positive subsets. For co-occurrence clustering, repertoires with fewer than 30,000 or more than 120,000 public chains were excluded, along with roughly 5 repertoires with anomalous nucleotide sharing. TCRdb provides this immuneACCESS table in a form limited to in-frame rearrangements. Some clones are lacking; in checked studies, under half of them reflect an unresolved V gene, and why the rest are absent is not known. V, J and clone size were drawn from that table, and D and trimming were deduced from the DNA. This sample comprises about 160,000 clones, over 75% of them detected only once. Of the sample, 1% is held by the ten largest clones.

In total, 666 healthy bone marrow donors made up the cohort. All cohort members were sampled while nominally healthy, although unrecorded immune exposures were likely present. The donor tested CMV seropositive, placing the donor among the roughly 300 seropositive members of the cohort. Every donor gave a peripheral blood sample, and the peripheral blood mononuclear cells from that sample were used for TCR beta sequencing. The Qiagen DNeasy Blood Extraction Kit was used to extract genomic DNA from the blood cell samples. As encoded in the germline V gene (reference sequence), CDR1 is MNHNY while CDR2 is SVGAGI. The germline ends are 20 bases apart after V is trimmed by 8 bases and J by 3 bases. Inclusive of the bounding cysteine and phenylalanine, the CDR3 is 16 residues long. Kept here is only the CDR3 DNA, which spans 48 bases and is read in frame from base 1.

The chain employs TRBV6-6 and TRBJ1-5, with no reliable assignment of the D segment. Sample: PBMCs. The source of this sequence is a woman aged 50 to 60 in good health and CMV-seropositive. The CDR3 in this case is CASVDLAITINQPQHF. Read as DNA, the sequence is TGTGCCAGCGTCGACTTGGCCATCACTATCAATCAGCCCCAGCATTTT.